This T cell receptor beta chain stems from a study of lymphopenia after photon versus proton radiotherapy. The CDR3 totals 15 residues. The V gene end was trimmed by 3 bases and the J gene end by 3 bases; junction bases not matched to a gene: 5. Germline V gene lookup returns CDR1 SGHRS and CDR2 YFSETQ. Some clones are missing from TCRdb's copy, which holds only in-frame ones; the method was immunoSEQ multiplex PCR. The profile shows around 53,000 clones, approximately 82% of them singletons. The chain has TRBV5-1 and TRBJ2-1, with 8 bases that match TRBD1. The sequencing here drew on peripheral blood, taken from a patient treated with photon-based radiotherapy. This clonotype was sampled from a middle-aged man with gastric cancer. The CDR3 DNA follows: TGCGCCAGCAGCTCGGGACAGGTATACTACAATGAGCAGTTCTTC. Protein product: CASSSGQVYYNEQFF.